The 20 T cell receptor beta chains presented below share a single source sample, sequenced in a study of T-cell memory formation after mild COVID-19 (dated by TCRdb to the early 2020s). The library was obtained by 5' RACE. Data came from an Illumina NovaSeq 6000. The public reads were reanalyzed by TCRdb: fastp trimming at Q25, MiXCR alignment, in-frame beta chains only. All rows with the same CDR3 protein become a single entry with the most common DNA and genes. Counted in this sample were over 9,500 distinct CDR3 sequences; approximately 14% of them appeared once. Clones ranked in the top ten supply approximately 50% of the sample. Sequenced input: PBMCs or a T cell subset sorted from them (not recorded which). All receptors come from a man aged 18 to 35 who had mild COVID-19 (a few samples of this study predate the infection). The sample titles of this study are shuffled in the database, so cell type and time point are left out; the donor was told from shared clones.

This clonotype was observed a handful of times. The J gene is TRBJ2-3, the V gene TRBV5-4; 14 positions match TRBD2. V shed 5 bases and J 9 bases; nucleotides not matched to a gene: 8. This CDR3 is built from 15 residues. The germline V gene has CDR1 SGHNT and CDR2 YYREEE (reference sequence). CDR3: CASREGLAGVWTQYF. CDR3 in DNA: TGTGCCAGCAGGGAGGGACTAGCGGGGGTGTGGACGCAGTATTTT. Based on the CDR3 plus reference TRBV5-4 and TRBJ2-3, the full variable domain is ETGVTQSPTHLIKTRGQQVTLRCSSQSGHNTVSWYQQALGQGPQFIFQYYREEENGRGNFPPRFSGLQFPNYSSELNVNALELDDSALYLCASREGLAGVWTQYFGPGTRLTVL.

This clonotype was found many times. The gene calls are TRBV7-9 and TRBJ2-7, with 7 bases fitting TRBD1. The CDR3 runs to 15 residues. With 5 bases clipped from V and 7 bases from J, the junction kept 14 bases outside the gene matches. Germline-derived CDR1 and CDR2 are SEHNR and FQNEAQ (reference sequence). CDR3: CASSKRQGPTGEQYF. Written as DNA, the CDR3 is TGTGCCAGCAGCAAACGACAGGGACCGACGGGAGAGCAGTACTTC.

This chain connects TRBV10-1 to TRBJ1-4; D is uncertain. CDR3 length: 14 residues. Trimming pared 0 bases from V and 4 bases from J, leaving 6 bases between. Germline CDR1 and CDR2: WNHNN and SYGVQD (reference sequence). The CDR3 sequence is CASSESASNEKLFF. CDR3 nucleotide sequence: TGCGCCAGCAGTGAGTCCGCGAGTAATGAAAAACTGTTTTTT.

The chain recombines TRBV5-1 with TRBJ2-7; D is uncertain. CDR1 is SGHRS and CDR2 is YFSETQ in the germline V gene. The CDR3 length is 15 residues. Trimming removed 0 bases at V and 3 bases at J, with 13 bases between. CDR3 protein: CASSLDSDGSYEQYF. Here the CDR3 DNA reads TGCGCCAGCAGCTTGGACTCCGACGGAAGCTACGAGCAGTACTTC.

The J gene is TRBJ2-1, the V gene TRBV7-6, with TRBD1 as a possible D gene (6 bases). V was trimmed by 5 bases and J by 9 bases, leaving 17 bases between them. The germline gives CDR1 SGHVS, CDR2 FNYEAQ. The CDR3 sequence is 14 residues long. This CDR3 is CASSRPGQGGEQFF. CDR3 bases: TGTGCCAGCAGCAGACCGGGCCAAGGGGGTGAGCAGTTCTTC. Full variable domain (outside the CDR3, taken from reference TRBV7-6 and TRBJ2-1): GAGVSQSPRYKVTKRGQDVALRCDPISGHVSLYWYRQALGQGPEFLTYFNYEAQQDKSGLPNDRFSAERPEGSISTLTIQRTEQRDSAMYRCASSRPGQGGEQFFGPGTRLTVL.

The chain recombines TRBV12-3 or TRBV12-4 with TRBJ2-6; no firm D call. With 7 bases removed from V and 0 bases from J, the gap between germline ends came to 4 bases. The CDR3 contains 13 residues. The CDR3 DNA reads as TGTGCCAGCATGTCCTCTGGGGCCAACGTCCTGACTTTC. Amino acids: CASMSSGANVLTF.

This clonotype was counted only a few times. The J gene is TRBJ1-4, the V gene TRBV6-5; a weak D match, TRBD1 (6 bases). The V and J ends lost 2 bases and 6 bases respectively, with 13 bases between them. Germline V gene sequence: CDR1 MNHEY, CDR2 SVGAGI. The CDR3 loop spans 15 amino acids. CDR3 amino acids: CASSYVGEGDEKLFF. The CDR3 bases are TGTGCCAGCAGTTACGTAGGCGAGGGGGATGAAAAACTGTTTTTT.

At least ten counts were recorded for this clonotype. The genes are TRBV15 and TRBJ2-7, with unresolved D. There are 13 residues in the CDR3. Germline-derived CDR1 and CDR2 are LNHNV and YYDKDF (reference sequence). The V end lost 0 bases, the J end lost 3 bases, and 6 bases lay between the germline ends. The DNA of the CDR3 is TGTGCCACCAGCAGAGATTCAGGCTACGAGCAGTACTTC. It codes for CATSRDSGYEQYF. Full variable domain (outside the CDR3, taken from reference TRBV15 and TRBJ2-7): DAMVIQNPRYQVTQFGKPVTLSCSQTLNHNVMYWYQQKSSQAPKLLFHYYDKDFNNEADTPDNFQSRRPNTSFCFLDIRSPGLGDTAMYLCATSRDSGYEQYFGPGTRLTVT.

The V call is TRBV11-2, the J call TRBJ2-7, with D tentatively TRBD1 (6 bases). Germline CDR1 is SGHAT and CDR2 is FQNNGV. The CDR3 runs to 13 residues. Trimming removed 3 bases from V and 3 bases from J, with 9 bases in between. As DNA, the CDR3 is TGTGCCAGCAGCTTGGACAGCCTCTACGAGCAGTACTTC. This sequence encodes CASSLDSLYEQYF.

This clonotype has ten or more counts. The chain uses TRBV2 and TRBJ1-6; D is unclear. Looked up from germline, CDR1 is SNHLY and CDR2 is FYNNEI. The CDR3 loop spans 15 amino acids. With 7 bases removed from V and 0 bases from J, the gap between germline ends came to 10 bases. CDR3 region: CASIQQSSYNSPLHF. In nucleotides, the CDR3 is TGTGCCAGCATCCAACAGAGCTCCTATAATTCACCCCTCCACTTT.

A few counts support this clonotype. The rearrangement uses TRBV9 and TRBJ2-7; tentative D call: TRBD1 (6 bases). Germline lookup yields CDR1 SGDLS and CDR2 YYNGEE. The CDR3 loop spans 15 amino acids. V was pared by 4 bases and J by 2 bases, with 16 bases between. The CDR3 protein is CASSPGAGATYEQYV. CDR3 nucleotides: TGTGCCAGCAGCCCCGGGGCAGGGGCCACCTACGAGCAGTACGTC.

This clonotype was seen at least ten times. The chain is built from TRBV7-6 and TRBJ2-3, with TRBD2 matching 9 bases. The CDR3 runs to 14 residues. V lost 8 bases to trimming and J lost 5 bases; unmatched junction nucleotides: 8. In germline, CDR1 is SGHVS, CDR2 FNYEAQ. CDR3 nucleotide sequence: TGTGCCAGCTCCTCGCGGGGGGGCAGAGATACGCAGTATTTT. Its protein product is CASSSRGGRDTQYF.

The CDR3: CASSKVGAQETQYF. The DNA of the CDR3 is TGCGCCAGCAGCAAAGTCGGGGCTCAAGAGACCCAGTACTTC. The rearrangement links TRBV4-1 to TRBJ2-5; D might be TRBD1 or TRBD2, each matching 5 bases. The V end was cut by 5 bases, the J end by 2 bases, with 12 bases between. The CDR3 is made up of 14 amino acids. The germline V gene encodes CDR1 MGHRA and CDR2 YSYEKL.

In its sample, this clonotype was seen a few times. J is TRBJ1-5 and V is TRBV30; D is perhaps TRBD1 (5 bases). This CDR3 region has 13 residues. The V end was cut by 0 bases, the J end by 2 bases, with 5 bases between. The germline gives CDR1 GTSNPN, CDR2 SVGIG (reference sequence). The DNA of the CDR3 is TGTGCCTGGAGTGTACAGGGCAATCAGCCCCAGCATTTT. As protein: CAWSVQGNQPQHF.

This clonotype was observed at least ten times. The V call is TRBV20-1, the J call TRBJ2-7; TRBD2 matches at 9 bases. The CDR3 loop spans 14 amino acids. V lost 6 bases, J lost 5 bases, and 11 bases stayed unmatched. CDR1 and CDR2 from the germline V gene are DFQATT and SNEGSKA (reference sequence). The CDR3 DNA reads as TGCAGTGCCAAAGCGGGGGGAGGGGCCCACGAGCAGTACGTC. It codes for CSAKAGGGAHEQYV.

This clonotype was seen a handful of times. The chain carries TRBV12-3 or TRBV12-4 and TRBJ2-2; D may be TRBD1 (6 bases). CDR3 size: 14 residues. Trimming cost V 6 bases and J 1 base, with 9 bases left between them. The CDR3 sequence: CASSPQGNTGELFF. CDR3 DNA: TGTGCCAGCAGCCCACAGGGGAACACCGGGGAGCTGTTTTTT.

In this sample, this clonotype turned up a few times. This chain connects TRBV4-1 to TRBJ1-5; weak D call: TRBD1 (5 bases). Trimming took off 1 base at V and 2 bases at J, with 24 bases between the two ends. This CDR3 spans 20 amino acids. Germline assignment: CDR1 MGHRA and CDR2 YSYEKL. CDR3 loop: CASSQVDLLNPRGGNQPQHF. DNA of the CDR3: TGCGCCAGCAGCCAAGTGGATTTGCTAAACCCCCGGGGGGGCAATCAGCCCCAGCATTTT.

This clonotype was recorded many times. This sequence joins TRBV10-3 and TRBJ2-1; TRBD2 is a possible D gene (6 bases). V was cut by 7 bases and J by 7 bases, with 14 bases left in between. Per germline, CDR1 ENHRY and CDR2 SYGVKD. The CDR3 totals 13 residues. The CDR3 DNA follows: TGTGCCATCACCCCCATGGAGGGGAATGAGCAGTTCTTC. This encodes CAITPMEGNEQFF.

This clonotype was seen repeatedly, ten times or more. This sequence joins TRBV19 and TRBJ1-1; D is undetermined. Germline CDR1 reads LNHDA; CDR2 reads SQIVND (reference sequence). Between the trimmed V and J ends, which lost 4 bases and 0 bases, there was a span of 12 bases. CDR3 length: 15 amino acids. Here the CDR3 reads CASSRHQDMNTEAFF. In DNA, the CDR3 is TGTGCCAGTAGTAGGCACCAGGATATGAACACTGAAGCTTTCTTT.

The rearrangement joins TRBV11-2 to TRBJ1-3; D unclear. This CDR3 spans 15 amino acids. V shed 6 bases and J shed 0 bases, with 12 bases lying between them. Germline assignment: CDR1 SGHAT and CDR2 FQNNGV. CDR3 in amino acids: CASRYTARSGNTIYF. The CDR3 region has the DNA TGTGCCAGCAGATATACAGCACGCTCTGGAAACACCATATATTTT.